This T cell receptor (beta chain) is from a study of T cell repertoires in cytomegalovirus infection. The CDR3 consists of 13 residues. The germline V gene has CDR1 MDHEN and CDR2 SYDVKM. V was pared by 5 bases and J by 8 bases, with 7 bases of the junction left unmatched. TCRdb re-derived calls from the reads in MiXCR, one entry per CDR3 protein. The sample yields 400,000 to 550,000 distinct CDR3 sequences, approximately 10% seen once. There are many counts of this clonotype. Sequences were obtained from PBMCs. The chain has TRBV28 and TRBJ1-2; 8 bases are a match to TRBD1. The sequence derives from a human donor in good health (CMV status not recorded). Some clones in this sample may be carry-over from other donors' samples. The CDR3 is CASSPDRGAGYTF. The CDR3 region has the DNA TGTGCCAGCAGTCCCGACAGGGGCGCCGGCTACACCTTC.